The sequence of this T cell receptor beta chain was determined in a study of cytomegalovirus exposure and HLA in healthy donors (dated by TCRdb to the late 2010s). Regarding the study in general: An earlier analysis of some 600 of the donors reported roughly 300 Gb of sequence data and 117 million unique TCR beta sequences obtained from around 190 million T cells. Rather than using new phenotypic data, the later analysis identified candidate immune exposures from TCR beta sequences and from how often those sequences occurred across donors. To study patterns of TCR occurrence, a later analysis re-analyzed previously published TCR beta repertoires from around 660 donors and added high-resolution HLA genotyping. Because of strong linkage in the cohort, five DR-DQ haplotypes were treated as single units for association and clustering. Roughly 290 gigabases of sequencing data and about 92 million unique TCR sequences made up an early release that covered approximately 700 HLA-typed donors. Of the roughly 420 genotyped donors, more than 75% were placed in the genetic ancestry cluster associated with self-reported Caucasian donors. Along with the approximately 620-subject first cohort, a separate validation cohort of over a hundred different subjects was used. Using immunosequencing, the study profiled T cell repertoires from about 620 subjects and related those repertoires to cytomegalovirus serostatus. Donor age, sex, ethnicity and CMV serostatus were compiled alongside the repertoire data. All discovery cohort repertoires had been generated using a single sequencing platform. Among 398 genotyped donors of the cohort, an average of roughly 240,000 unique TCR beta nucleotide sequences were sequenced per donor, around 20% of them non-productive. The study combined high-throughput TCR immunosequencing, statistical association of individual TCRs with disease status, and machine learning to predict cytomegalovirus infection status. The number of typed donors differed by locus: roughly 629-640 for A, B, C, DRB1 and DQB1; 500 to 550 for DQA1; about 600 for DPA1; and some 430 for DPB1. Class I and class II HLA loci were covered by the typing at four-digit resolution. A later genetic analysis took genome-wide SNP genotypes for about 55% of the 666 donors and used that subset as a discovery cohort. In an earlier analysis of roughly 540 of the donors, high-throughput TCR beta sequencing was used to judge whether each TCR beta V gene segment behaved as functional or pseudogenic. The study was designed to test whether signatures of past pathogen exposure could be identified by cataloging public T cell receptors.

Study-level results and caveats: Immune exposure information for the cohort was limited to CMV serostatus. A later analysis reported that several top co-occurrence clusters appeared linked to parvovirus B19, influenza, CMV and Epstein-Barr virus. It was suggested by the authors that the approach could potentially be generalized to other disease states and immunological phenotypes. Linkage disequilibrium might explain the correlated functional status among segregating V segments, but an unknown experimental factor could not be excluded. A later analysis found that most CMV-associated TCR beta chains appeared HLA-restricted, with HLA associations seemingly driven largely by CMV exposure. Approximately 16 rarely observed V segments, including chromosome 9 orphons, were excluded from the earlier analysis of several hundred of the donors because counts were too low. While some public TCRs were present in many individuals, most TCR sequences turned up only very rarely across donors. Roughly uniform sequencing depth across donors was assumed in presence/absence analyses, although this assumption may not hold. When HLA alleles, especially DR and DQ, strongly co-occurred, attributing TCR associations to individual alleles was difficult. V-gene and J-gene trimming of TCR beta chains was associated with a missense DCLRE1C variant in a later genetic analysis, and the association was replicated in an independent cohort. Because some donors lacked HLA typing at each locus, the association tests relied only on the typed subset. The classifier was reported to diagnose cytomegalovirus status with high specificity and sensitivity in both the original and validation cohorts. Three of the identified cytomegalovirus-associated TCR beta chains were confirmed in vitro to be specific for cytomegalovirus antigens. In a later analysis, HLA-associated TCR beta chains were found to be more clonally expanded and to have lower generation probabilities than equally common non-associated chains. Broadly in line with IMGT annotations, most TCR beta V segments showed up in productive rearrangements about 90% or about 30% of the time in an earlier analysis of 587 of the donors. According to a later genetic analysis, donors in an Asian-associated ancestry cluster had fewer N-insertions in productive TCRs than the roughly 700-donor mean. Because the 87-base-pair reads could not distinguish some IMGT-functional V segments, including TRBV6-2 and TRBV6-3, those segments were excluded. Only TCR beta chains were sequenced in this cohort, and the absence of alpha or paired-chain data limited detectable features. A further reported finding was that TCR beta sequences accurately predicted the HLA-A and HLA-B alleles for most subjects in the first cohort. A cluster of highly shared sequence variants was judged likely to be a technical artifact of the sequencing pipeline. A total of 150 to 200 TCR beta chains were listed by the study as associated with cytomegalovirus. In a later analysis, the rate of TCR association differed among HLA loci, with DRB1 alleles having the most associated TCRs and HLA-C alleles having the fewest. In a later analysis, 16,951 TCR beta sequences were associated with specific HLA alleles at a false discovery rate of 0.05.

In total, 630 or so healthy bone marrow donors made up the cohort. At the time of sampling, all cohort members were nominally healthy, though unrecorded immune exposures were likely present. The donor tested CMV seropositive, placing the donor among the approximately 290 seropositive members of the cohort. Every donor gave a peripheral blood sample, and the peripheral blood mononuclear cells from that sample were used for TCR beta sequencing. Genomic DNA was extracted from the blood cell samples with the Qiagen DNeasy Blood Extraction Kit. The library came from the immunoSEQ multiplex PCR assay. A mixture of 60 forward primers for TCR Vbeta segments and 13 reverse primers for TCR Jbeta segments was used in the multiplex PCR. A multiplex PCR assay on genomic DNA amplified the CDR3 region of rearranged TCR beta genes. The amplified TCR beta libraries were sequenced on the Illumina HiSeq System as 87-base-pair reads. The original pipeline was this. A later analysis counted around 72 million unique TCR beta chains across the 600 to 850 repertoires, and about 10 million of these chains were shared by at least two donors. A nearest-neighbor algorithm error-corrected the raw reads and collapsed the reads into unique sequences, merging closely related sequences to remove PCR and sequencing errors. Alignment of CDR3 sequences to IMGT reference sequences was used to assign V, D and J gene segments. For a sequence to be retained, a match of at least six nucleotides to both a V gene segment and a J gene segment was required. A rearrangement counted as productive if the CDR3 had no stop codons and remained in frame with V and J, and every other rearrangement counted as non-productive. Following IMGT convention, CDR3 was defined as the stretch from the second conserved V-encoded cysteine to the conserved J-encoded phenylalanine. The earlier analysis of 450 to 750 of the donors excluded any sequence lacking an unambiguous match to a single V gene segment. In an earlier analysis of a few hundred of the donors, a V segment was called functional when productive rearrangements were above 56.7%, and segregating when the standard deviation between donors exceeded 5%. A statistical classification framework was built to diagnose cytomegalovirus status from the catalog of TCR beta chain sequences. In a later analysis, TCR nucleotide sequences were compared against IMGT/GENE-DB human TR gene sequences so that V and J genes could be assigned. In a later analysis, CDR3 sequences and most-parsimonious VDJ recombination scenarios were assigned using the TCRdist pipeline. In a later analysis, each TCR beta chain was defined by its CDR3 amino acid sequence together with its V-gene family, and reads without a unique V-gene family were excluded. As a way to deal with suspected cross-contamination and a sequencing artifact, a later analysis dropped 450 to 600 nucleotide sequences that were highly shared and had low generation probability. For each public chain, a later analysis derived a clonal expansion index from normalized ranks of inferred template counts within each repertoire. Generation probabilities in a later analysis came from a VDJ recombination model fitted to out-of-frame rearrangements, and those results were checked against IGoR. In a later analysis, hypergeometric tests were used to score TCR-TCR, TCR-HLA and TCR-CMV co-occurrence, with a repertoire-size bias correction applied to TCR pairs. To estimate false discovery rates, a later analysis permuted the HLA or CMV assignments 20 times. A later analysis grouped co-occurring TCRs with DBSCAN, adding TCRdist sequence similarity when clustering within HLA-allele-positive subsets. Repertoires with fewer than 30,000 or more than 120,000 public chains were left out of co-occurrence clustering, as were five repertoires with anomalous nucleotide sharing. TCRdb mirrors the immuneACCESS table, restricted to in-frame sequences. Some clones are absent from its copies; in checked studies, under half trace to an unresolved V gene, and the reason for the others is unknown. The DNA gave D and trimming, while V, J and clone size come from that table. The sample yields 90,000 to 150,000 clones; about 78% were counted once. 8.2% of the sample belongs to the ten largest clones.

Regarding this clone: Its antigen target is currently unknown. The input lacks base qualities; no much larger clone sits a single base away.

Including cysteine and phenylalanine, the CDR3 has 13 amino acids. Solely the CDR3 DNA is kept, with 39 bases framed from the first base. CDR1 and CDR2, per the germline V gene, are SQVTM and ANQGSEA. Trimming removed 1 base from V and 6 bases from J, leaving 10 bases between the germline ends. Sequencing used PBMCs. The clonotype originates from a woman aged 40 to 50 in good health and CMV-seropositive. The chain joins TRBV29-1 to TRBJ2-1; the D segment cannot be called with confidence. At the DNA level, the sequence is TGCAGCGTTGAAGGGGTGGCGGCCAATGAGCAGTTCTTC. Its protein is CSVEGVAANEQFF.